This TCR beta chain comes out of a study of shared clonotypes between healthy human individuals. TCRdb keeps only in-frame clones here, not all; method: immunoSEQ multiplex PCR. The sample has 650,000 to 750,000 clones, roughly 70% seen once. The CDR3 spans 19 residues. CDR1 and CDR2 (germline): SGHTA, FQGNSA. The V and J ends lost 5 bases and 0 bases, in that order; junction bases with no gene match: 16. J is TRBJ1-1 and V is TRBV7-2; TRBD1 agrees at 9 bases. The sequenced sample was memory CD4+ T cells sorted from blood. Subset given: CD45RA-negative fraction. The sequence derives from a woman in her twenties or thirties in good health. The DNA of the CDR3 is TGTGCCAGCAGCGCAAGGGGACGAACAGGGGGCTTAATGAACACTGAAGCTTTCTTT. Its translation: CASSARGRTGGLMNTEAFF.